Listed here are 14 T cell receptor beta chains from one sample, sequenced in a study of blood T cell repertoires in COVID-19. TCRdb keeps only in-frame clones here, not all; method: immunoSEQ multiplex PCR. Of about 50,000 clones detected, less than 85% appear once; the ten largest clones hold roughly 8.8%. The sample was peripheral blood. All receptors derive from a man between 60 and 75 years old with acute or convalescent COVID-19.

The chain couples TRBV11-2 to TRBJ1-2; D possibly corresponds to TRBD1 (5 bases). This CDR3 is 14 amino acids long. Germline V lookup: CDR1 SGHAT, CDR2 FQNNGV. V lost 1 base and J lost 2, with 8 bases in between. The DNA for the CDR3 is TGTGCCAGCAGCTTAGTGGGGCCGAACTATGGCTACACCTTC. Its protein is CASSLVGPNYGYTF.

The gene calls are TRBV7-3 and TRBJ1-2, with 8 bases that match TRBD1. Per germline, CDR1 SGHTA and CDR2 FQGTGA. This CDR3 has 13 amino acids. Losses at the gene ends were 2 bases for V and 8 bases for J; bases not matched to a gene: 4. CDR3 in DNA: TGTGCCAGCAGCTTAGACTGGACAGGGGGCTACACCTTC. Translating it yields CASSLDWTGGYTF. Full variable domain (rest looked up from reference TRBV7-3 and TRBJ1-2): GAGVSQTPSNKVTEKGKYVELRCDPISGHTALYWYRQSLGQGPEFLIYFQGTGAADDSGLPNDRFFAVRPEGSVSTLKIQRTERGDSAVYLCASSLDWTGGYTFGSGTRLTVV.

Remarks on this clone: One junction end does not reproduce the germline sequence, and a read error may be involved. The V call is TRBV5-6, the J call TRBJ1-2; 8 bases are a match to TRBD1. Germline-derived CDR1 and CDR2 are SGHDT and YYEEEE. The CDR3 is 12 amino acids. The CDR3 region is CASSLRTGQGDF. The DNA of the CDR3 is TGTGCCAGCAGCTTGAGGACAGGGCAGGGGGACTTC.

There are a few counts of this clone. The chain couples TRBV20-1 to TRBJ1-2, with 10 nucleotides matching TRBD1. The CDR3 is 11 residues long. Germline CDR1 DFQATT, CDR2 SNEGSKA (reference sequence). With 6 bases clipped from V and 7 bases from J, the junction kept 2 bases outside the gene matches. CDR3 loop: CSAGQGSGYTF. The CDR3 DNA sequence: TGCAGTGCGGGACAGGGGTCTGGCTACACCTTC.

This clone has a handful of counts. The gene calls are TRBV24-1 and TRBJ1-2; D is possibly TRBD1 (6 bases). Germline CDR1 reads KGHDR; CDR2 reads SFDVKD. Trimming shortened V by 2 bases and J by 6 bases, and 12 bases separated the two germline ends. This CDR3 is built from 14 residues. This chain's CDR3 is CATSDSWGLDGYTF. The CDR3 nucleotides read TGTGCCACCAGTGATTCTTGGGGGCTCGATGGCTACACCTTC.

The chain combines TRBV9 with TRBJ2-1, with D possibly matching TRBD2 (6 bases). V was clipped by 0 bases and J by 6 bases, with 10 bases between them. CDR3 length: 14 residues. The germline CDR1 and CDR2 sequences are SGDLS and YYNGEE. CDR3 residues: CASSVDVGGNEQFF. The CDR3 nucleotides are TGTGCCAGCAGCGTAGACGTGGGAGGCAATGAGCAGTTCTTC.

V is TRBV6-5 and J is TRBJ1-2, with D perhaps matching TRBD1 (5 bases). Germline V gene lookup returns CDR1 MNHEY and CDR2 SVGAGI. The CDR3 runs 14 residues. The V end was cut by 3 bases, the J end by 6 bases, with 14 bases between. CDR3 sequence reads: CASSYQGGRDGYTF. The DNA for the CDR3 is TGTGCCAGCAGTTATCAGGGAGGGAGGGATGGCTACACCTTC.

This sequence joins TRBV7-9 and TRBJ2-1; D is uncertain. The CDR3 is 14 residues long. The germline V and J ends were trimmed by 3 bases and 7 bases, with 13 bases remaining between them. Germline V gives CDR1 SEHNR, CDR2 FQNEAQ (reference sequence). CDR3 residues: CASSLVSHKNEQFF. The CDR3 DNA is TGTGCCAGCAGCTTGGTTTCCCACAAGAATGAGCAGTTCTTC.

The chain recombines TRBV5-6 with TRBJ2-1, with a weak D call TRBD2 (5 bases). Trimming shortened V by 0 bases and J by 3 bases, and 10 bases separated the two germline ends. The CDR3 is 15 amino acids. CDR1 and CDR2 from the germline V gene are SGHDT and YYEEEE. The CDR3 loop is CASSLGGRGYNEQFF. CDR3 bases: TGTGCCAGCAGCTTGGGAGGGAGAGGCTACAATGAGCAGTTCTTC. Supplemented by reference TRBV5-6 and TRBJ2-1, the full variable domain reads DAGVTQSPTHLIKTRGQQVTLRCSPKSGHDTVSWYQQALGQGPQFIFQYYEEEERQRGNFPDRFSGHQFPNYSSELNVNALLLGDSALYLCASSLGGRGYNEQFFGPGTRLTVL.

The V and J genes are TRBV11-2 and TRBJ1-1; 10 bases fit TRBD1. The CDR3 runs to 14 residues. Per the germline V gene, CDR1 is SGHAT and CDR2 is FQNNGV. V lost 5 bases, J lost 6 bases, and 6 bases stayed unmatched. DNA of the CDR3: TGTGCCAGCAGCACCGGGACAGGGGACGCTGAAGCTTTCTTT. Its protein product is CASSTGTGDAEAFF.

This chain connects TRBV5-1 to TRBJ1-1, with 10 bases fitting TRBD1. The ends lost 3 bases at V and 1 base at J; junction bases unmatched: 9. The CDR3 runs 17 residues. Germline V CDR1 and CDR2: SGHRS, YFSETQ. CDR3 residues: CASSSNPGTGANTEAFF. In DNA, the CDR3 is TGCGCCAGCAGCTCCAATCCCGGGACAGGGGCGAACACTGAAGCTTTCTTT.

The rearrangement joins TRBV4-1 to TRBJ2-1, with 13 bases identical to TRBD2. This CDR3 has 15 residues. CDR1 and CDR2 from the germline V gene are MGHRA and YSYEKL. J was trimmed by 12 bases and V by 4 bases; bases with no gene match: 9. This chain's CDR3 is CASSLRLAGGIGQFF. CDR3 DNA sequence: TGCGCCAGCAGCCTTAGACTAGCGGGGGGAATCGGGCAGTTCTTC.

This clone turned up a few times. The CDR3 coding sequence is TGTGCCAGCAGTCGCGGACTAGCGGAGTACAATGAGCAGTTCTTC. Translated, it gives CASSRGLAEYNEQFF. The chain links TRBV11-3 to TRBJ2-1; TRBD2 matches at 10 bases. Trimming removed 6 bases from V and 4 bases from J; junction bases left unmatched: 6. Germline-derived CDR1 and CDR2 are SGHNT and YENEEA. The CDR3 contains 15 residues.

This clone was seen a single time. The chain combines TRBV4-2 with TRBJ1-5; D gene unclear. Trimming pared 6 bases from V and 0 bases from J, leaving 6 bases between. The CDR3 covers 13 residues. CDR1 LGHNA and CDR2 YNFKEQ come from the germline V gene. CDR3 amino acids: CASSEYSNQPQHF. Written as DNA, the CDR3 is TGTGCCAGCAGTGAGTATAGCAATCAGCCCCAGCATTTT.